The subject of this entry is one TCR beta chain. It lacks a known antigen. No per-base quality is available; no much larger clone lies one base away. The sample comes from a study of cytomegalovirus exposure and HLA in healthy donors (TCRdb year 2017). Looking at the study overall: An earlier analysis of several hundred of the donors reported about 290 Gb of sequence data and more than 90 million unique TCR beta sequences from around 200 million T cells. In addition to the first cohort of 666 subjects, a separate validation cohort of some 120 different subjects was used. Across approximately 400 genotyped donors of the cohort, an average of 235,054 unique TCR beta nucleotide sequences per donor were sequenced, and roughly a sixth of those sequences were non-productive. The study was designed to test whether signatures of past pathogen exposure could be identified by cataloging public T cell receptors. Rather than using new phenotypic data, the later analysis identified candidate immune exposures from TCR beta sequences and from how often those sequences occurred across donors. All discovery cohort repertoires had been generated on a single sequencing platform. Typing coverage varied by locus: roughly 620-640 donors for A, B, C, DRB1 and DQB1; approximately 520 for DQA1; approximately 610 for DPA1; around 450 for DPB1. Approximately 310 gigabases of sequencing data and tens of millions of unique TCR sequences were included in an early release covering roughly 600 HLA-typed donors. To study patterns of TCR occurrence, a later analysis re-analyzed previously published TCR beta repertoires from 666 donors and added high-resolution HLA genotyping. Donor age, sex, ethnicity and CMV serostatus were compiled alongside the repertoire data. Roughly five DR-DQ haplotypes were treated as single units for association and clustering because of strong linkage in the cohort. To decide whether each TCR beta V gene segment behaved as functional or pseudogenic, an earlier analysis of fewer than 750 of the donors relied on high-throughput TCR beta sequencing. HLA typing covered class I and class II loci at four-digit resolution. The study profiled the T cell repertoires of about 640 subjects by immunosequencing and related them to cytomegalovirus serostatus. To predict cytomegalovirus infection status, the study combined high-throughput TCR immunosequencing, statistical association of individual TCRs with disease status, and machine learning. A later genetic analysis used genome-wide SNP genotypes for about 65% of the roughly 700 donors, treating that subset as a discovery cohort. Of the approximately 400 genotyped donors, 75% to 85% were placed in the genetic ancestry cluster associated with self-reported Caucasian donors.

The cohort was made up of approximately 700 healthy bone marrow donors. All cohort members were sampled while nominally healthy, although unrecorded immune exposures were likely present. The donor was CMV seropositive and belonged to the group of 250 to 350 seropositive cohort members. Each donor provided a peripheral blood sample, and peripheral blood mononuclear cells were used for TCR beta sequencing. Genomic DNA extraction from the blood cell samples was performed with the Qiagen DNeasy Blood Extraction Kit. Libraries came from the immunoSEQ multiplex PCR assay. The multiplex PCR relied on a mix of 60 forward primers for TCR Vbeta segments and 13 reverse primers for TCR Jbeta segments. The CDR3 region of rearranged TCR beta genes was amplified from genomic DNA by a multiplex PCR assay. Amplified TCR beta libraries were sequenced as 87-base-pair reads on the Illumina HiSeq System. As for how the authors treated the data: In a later analysis, roughly 80 million unique TCR beta chains were counted across the 650 to 700 repertoires, and about 10 million of these chains were shared by at least two donors. Raw reads were error-corrected and collapsed into unique sequences by a nearest-neighbor algorithm in which closely related sequences were merged to remove PCR and sequencing errors. To assign V, D and J gene segments, CDR3 sequences were aligned to IMGT reference sequences. For a sequence to be retained, a match of at least six nucleotides to both a V gene segment and a J gene segment was required. Rearrangements were classified as productive when the CDR3 lacked stop codons and remained in frame with V and J, and all other rearrangements were classified as non-productive. CDR3 was defined by IMGT convention, running from the second conserved V-encoded cysteine to the conserved J-encoded phenylalanine. In an earlier analysis of just under 600 of the donors, sequences lacking an unambiguous match to a single V gene segment were excluded. An earlier analysis of a few hundred of the donors classified V segments as functional when productive rearrangements were above 56.7% and as segregating when the standard deviation between donors was above 5%. A statistical classification framework was built for diagnosing cytomegalovirus status from the catalog of TCR beta chain sequences. V and J gene assignment, in a later analysis, came from comparing TCR nucleotide sequences with IMGT/GENE-DB human TR gene sequences. Using the TCRdist pipeline, a later analysis assigned CDR3 sequences along with most-parsimonious VDJ recombination scenarios. In a later analysis, each TCR beta chain was defined by its CDR3 amino acid sequence together with its V-gene family, and reads lacking a unique V-gene family were excluded. To address suspected cross-contamination and a sequencing artifact, a later analysis removed several hundred highly shared, low-generation-probability nucleotide sequences. In a later analysis, a clonal expansion index for each public chain was calculated from normalized within-repertoire ranks of inferred template counts. Generation probabilities in a later analysis came from a VDJ recombination model fitted to out-of-frame rearrangements, and those results were checked against IGoR. A later analysis scored TCR-TCR, TCR-HLA and TCR-CMV co-occurrence with hypergeometric tests, applying a repertoire-size bias correction to TCR pairs. To estimate false discovery rates, a later analysis permuted the HLA or CMV assignments 20 times. A later analysis grouped co-occurring TCRs with DBSCAN, adding TCRdist sequence similarity when clustering within HLA-allele-positive subsets. Repertoires with fewer than 30,000 or more than 120,000 public chains were left out of co-occurrence clustering, as were four to six repertoires with anomalous nucleotide sharing. TCRdb took this table from immuneACCESS and kept in-frame rearrangements with V and J called. Such tables lack part of the clones; where checked against another copy, unresolved V genes explain under half of the gap, and the rest is unexplained. D and trimming come from the DNA, and the V and J calls and clone size come from that table. The sample contains under 200,000 clones, around 79% of them found a single time. Of the sample, 0.35% to 0.5% falls within the top ten clones.

V and J are truncated by 1 base and 8 bases respectively, leaving an intervening sequence of 17 bases. From its cysteine to its phenylalanine, the CDR3 spans 15 amino acids. Solely the CDR3 DNA is kept, with 45 bases framed from the first base. The germline V gene gives CDR1 as SGHDN and CDR2 as FVKESK. Beyond this particular receptor, the publication reports: A further reported finding was that TCR beta sequences accurately predicted the HLA-A and HLA-B alleles for most subjects in the first cohort. The only immune exposure information available for the cohort was CMV serostatus. Because some donors lacked HLA typing at each locus, the association tests relied only on the typed subset. A later genetic analysis reported fewer N-insertions in productive TCRs among donors in an Asian-associated ancestry cluster than the roughly 620-donor mean. Roughly uniform sequencing depth across donors was assumed in presence/absence analyses, although this assumption may not hold. While some public TCRs were present in many individuals, most TCR sequences turned up only very rarely across donors. In the study, approximately 150 TCR beta chains were listed as associated with cytomegalovirus. Cytomegalovirus status was reported to be diagnosed by the classifier with high specificity and sensitivity in both the original and validation cohorts. At a false discovery rate of 0.05, a later analysis linked 16,951 TCR beta sequences to specific HLA alleles. The earlier analysis of some 540 of the donors excluded 15 to 20 rarely observed V segments, including chromosome 9 orphons, because counts were too low. Compared with equally common non-associated chains, HLA-associated TCR beta chains in a later analysis were more clonally expanded and had lower generation probabilities. It was suggested by the authors that the approach could potentially be generalized to other disease states and immunological phenotypes. A cluster of highly shared sequence variants was judged likely to be a technical artifact of the sequencing pipeline. According to a later analysis, TCR association rates differed among HLA loci, with DRB1 alleles showing the most associated TCRs and HLA-C alleles showing the fewest. In a later analysis, several top co-occurrence clusters were reported to appear linked to parvovirus B19, influenza, CMV and Epstein-Barr virus. Correlated functional status among segregating V segments might be attributable to linkage disequilibrium, but an unknown experimental factor could not be ruled out. In this cohort, only TCR beta chains were sequenced, and detectable features were limited by the absence of alpha or paired-chain data. According to a later analysis, most CMV-associated TCR beta chains appeared to be HLA-restricted, and the HLA associations seemed to be driven largely by CMV exposure. Strong co-occurrence of HLA alleles, especially DR and DQ, made assigning TCR associations to individual alleles difficult. The 87-base-pair reads could not distinguish some IMGT-functional V segments, including TRBV6-2 and TRBV6-3, so those segments were excluded. An association between a missense DCLRE1C variant and V-gene and J-gene trimming of TCR beta chains was found in a later genetic analysis and replicated in an independent cohort. A few of the identified cytomegalovirus-associated TCR beta chains were confirmed in vitro to be specific for cytomegalovirus antigens. An earlier analysis of approximately 540 of the donors showed that most TCR beta V segments appeared in productive rearrangements either about 90% or about 30% of the time, which broadly matched IMGT annotations.

The source is a male donor in good health and CMV-seropositive. Sequencing was done on a sample of PBMCs. The chain employs TRBV14 and TRBJ1-2, with TRBD1 perhaps the D gene, on 5 matching bases. For the CDR3, the sequence is CASSQGGKDRTGYTF. The DNA reads TGTGCCAGCAGCCAAGGAGGAAAAGACAGAACCGGCTACACCTTC.